This TCR beta chain comes out of a study of T cell responses to AZD1222 COVID-19 vaccine. Study at large: Second-dose timings of about 4 or about 12 weeks were pooled.

Study-level points and caveats: Unmutated variant regions are reportedly the target of nearly half of TCRs that are spike-specific. Repertoires were obtained solely post-peak T cell response.

Trimming cost V 4 bases and J 0 bases, with 13 bases left between them. The CDR3 loop spans 16 amino acids. Germline CDR1 reads LNHDA; CDR2 reads SQIVND (reference sequence). Only in-frame clones appear in the TCRdb table, and some are missing; sequencing was by immunoSEQ multiplex PCR. The sample has 200,000 or so clones; 85% to 90% are singletons. With respect to this clone: Its antigen is still unknown.

V usage is TRBV19 and J usage is TRBJ1-3; no firm D call. The input for sequencing was peripheral blood, taken on day 0 of AZD1222 vaccination. This clonotype was obtained from an adult in good health. The CDR3: CASSTLGLRSGNTIYF. In DNA form, the CDR3 reads TGTGCCAGTAGTACCCTGGGTCTTCGCTCTGGAAACACCATATATTTT.